The 10 T cell receptor beta chains below come from one sample, sequenced in a study of vaccination and CD4 T cells after COVID-19. Treatment: approximately 9-day PBMC culture with coronavirus spike peptide pools or control peptides (ViraFEST assay). The collection of CD4+ T cells from the unexposed donor took place before the COVID-19 pandemic (2011-2018). The Oncomine TCR Beta short-read assay was applied to DNA of cultured CD4+ T cells. TCRdb re-derived calls from the PCR reads in MiXCR, one entry per CDR3 protein. The repertoire has 770 or so distinct CDR3 sequences, 10% to 13% of them found once; the top ten carry over 20%. Which antigens these TCRs recognize remains unknown. Sequencing input: CD4+ T cells from blood, cultured in vitro. These receptors originate from a human donor in good health.

Only a few counts were recorded for this clonotype. The chain combines TRBV4-3 with TRBJ1-5, with D maybe TRBD1 (6 bases). The V end was cut by 1 base, the J end by 5 bases, with 12 bases between. The CDR3 spans 15 residues. Germline V gene data show CDR1 as LGHNA and CDR2 as YSLEER. CDR3 bases: TGCGCCAGCAGCCAAGCAATACAGGGTGATCAGCCCCAGCATTTT. This translates into CASSQAIQGDQPQHF.

This clonotype is large by share. The rearrangement uses TRBV25-1 and TRBJ2-5; D possibly corresponds to TRBD2 (7 bases). The CDR3 is made up of 16 amino acids. V was cut by 7 bases and J by 5 bases, with 23 bases left in between. Germline V gene lookup returns CDR1 MGHDK and CDR2 SYGVNS. The CDR3 DNA is TGTGCCAGCACCAGAGGGGGGGGGGCAGTTGGGGAGACCCAGTACTTC. Residues: CASTRGGGAVGETQYF.

A few counts support this clonotype. The chain is built from TRBV28 and TRBJ2-1, with D perhaps TRBD1 (6 bases). The CDR3 contains 13 residues. V gave up 6 bases and J gave up 10 bases, with 16 bases separating them. Germline V gene sequence: CDR1 MDHEN, CDR2 SYDVKM. This CDR3 is CASSPTGFGEQFF. The DNA for the CDR3 is TGTGCCAGCAGCCCAACAGGGTTTGGGGAGCAGTTCTTC. The variable domain in full, completed from reference TRBV28 and TRBJ2-1, reads DVKVTQSSRYLVKRTGEKVFLECVQDMDHENMFWYRQDPGLGLRLIYFSYDVKMKEKGDIPEGYSVSREKKERFSLILESASTNQTSMYLCASSPTGFGEQFFGPGTRLTVL.

There are a few counts of this clonotype. The rearrangement uses TRBV11-2 and TRBJ2-3; D uncertain. The V end was cut by 2 bases, the J end by 6 bases, with 15 bases between. The CDR3 is 15 residues long. Germline V gene sequence: CDR1 SGHAT, CDR2 FQNNGV. DNA of the CDR3: TGTGCCAGCAGCTTAATGTCAGGATTTGCGGATACGCAGTATTTT. It specifies CASSLMSGFADTQYF.

This clonotype is large within its sample. The chain uses TRBV7-9 and TRBJ2-2; no clear D. The germline gives CDR1 SEHNR, CDR2 FQNEAQ (reference sequence). The CDR3 loop spans 16 amino acids. V lost 5 bases, J lost 1 base, and 14 bases lay in between. CDR3 DNA: TGTGCCAGCAGCCTCGGTGTCTCCTTGAACACCGGGGAGCTGTTTTTT. Translating it yields CASSLGVSLNTGELFF.

In its sample, this clonotype ranks as hyperexpanded (1% or more). The chain employs TRBV7-2 and TRBJ2-7; 10 bases map to TRBD2. V shed 3 bases and J 6 bases; nucleotides not matched to a gene: 8. The CDR3 is 15 residues long. Per the germline V gene, CDR1 is SGHTA and CDR2 is FQGNSA. CDR3 in amino acids: CASSFFSGGRGEQYF. The DNA of the CDR3 is TGTGCCAGCAGCTTTTTTAGCGGGGGGCGGGGCGAGCAGTACTTC.

Sample share makes this clonotype large. The chain joins TRBV27 to TRBJ2-3; D not certain. CDR1 MNHEY and CDR2 SMNVEV come from the germline V gene (reference sequence). The CDR3 is 14 amino acids. V was shortened by 7 bases and J by 0 bases, with 11 bases between the two germline ends. For the CDR3, the DNA is TGTGCCAGCAACCAACTACCTAGCACAGATACGCAGTATTTT. Protein sequence: CASNQLPSTDTQYF.

This clonotype is large (0.1 to 1%) in the sample. The chain joins TRBV20-1 to TRBJ1-5; D possibly corresponds to TRBD1 (5 bases). Germline CDR1 DFQATT, CDR2 SNEGSKA (reference sequence). This CDR3 spans 18 amino acids. The V and J ends lost 6 bases and 0 bases respectively, with 24 bases between them. The CDR3 spells CSAQGGAGFMVSNQPQHF. CDR3 DNA sequence: TGCAGTGCCCAGGGCGGGGCAGGCTTTATGGTTAGCAATCAGCCCCAGCATTTT.

This clonotype is classed as medium-sized. The chain joins TRBV7-2 to TRBJ1-3; D remains ambiguous. Germline lookup yields CDR1 SGHTA and CDR2 FQGNSA. V dropped 4 bases and J dropped 0 bases, with 7 bases sitting between them. The CDR3 consists of 14 residues. The CDR3 coding sequence is TGTGCCAGCAGCTACGGAAGCTCTGGAAACACCATATATTTT. Its protein is CASSYGSSGNTIYF.

Judged by abundance, this clonotype is large. The chain combines TRBV20-1 with TRBJ2-3; maybe TRBD2 (5 bases). Trimming took 5 bases from V and 8 from J, leaving 14 bases between them. CDR3 size: 12 residues. Germline V lookup: CDR1 DFQATT, CDR2 SNEGSKA (reference sequence). The CDR3 is CSARTHEGTQYF. The CDR3 bases are TGCAGTGCTCGTACCCACGAGGGTACGCAGTATTTT.